The rows below give T cell receptor beta chains drawn from one sample of a study of PD-1 blockade in classical Hodgkin lymphoma. Assay used: immunoSEQ multiplex PCR; TCRdb lists only in-frame clones, some missing. This table holds more than 45,000 clones, around 70% found once. The specimen was peripheral blood mononuclear cells (PBMCs), collected at baseline. These receptors all stem from a human donor with classical Hodgkin lymphoma. Both conserved end residues are part of each CDR3. D genes are given only for firm matches. Clone size is given for some rows only: seen once, a few or many times, or a class if the clone is expanded.

size: -
V: TRBV5-1
J: TRBJ2-3
D: -
DNA: TGCGCCAGCAGCGGGGGCTCGGGGGTCACAGATACGCAGTATTTT
CDR3: CASSGGSGVTDTQYF

size: -
V: TRBV6-6
J: TRBJ2-7
D: TRBD1
DNA: TGTGCCAGCAGTTATGGCAGGGGGCTCTACGAGCAGTACTTC
CDR3: CASSYGRGLYEQYF

size: -
V: TRBV9
J: TRBJ2-7
D: -
DNA: TGTGCCAGCAGCTCTGACGGTGGGGCCTACGAGCAGTACTTC
CDR3: CASSSDGGAYEQYF

size: -
V: TRBV18
J: TRBJ2-3
D: TRBD1
DNA: TGTGCCAGCTCACCACGAGGGGGCCCCAGCACAGATACGCAGTATTTT
CDR3: CASSPRGGPSTDTQYF

size: once
V: TRBV14
J: TRBJ2-7
D: -
DNA: TGTGCCAGCAGCCACGGCCTTACCTACGAGCAGTACTTC
CDR3: CASSHGLTYEQYF

size: few
V: TRBV7-2
J: TRBJ1-2
D: -
DNA: TGTGCCAGCACCACCACCGGGGAGGGGAACTATGGCTACACCTTC
CDR3: CASTTTGEGNYGYTF

size: -
V: TRBV6-5
J: TRBJ2-1
D: -
DNA: TGTGCCAGCACCCTTAGCCGGGGATACAATGAGCAGTTCTTC
CDR3: CASTLSRGYNEQFF

size: -
V: TRBV6-5
J: TRBJ1-1
D: -
DNA: TGTGCCAGCAGTGACAACGTGAACACTGAAGCTTTCTTT
CDR3: CASSDNVNTEAFF

size: -
V: TRBV5-1
J: TRBJ2-7
D: TRBD2
DNA: TGCGCCAGCAGCGACGGGACTAGCGGCCCCTACGAGCAGTACTTC
CDR3: CASSDGTSGPYEQYF

size: -
V: TRBV9
J: TRBJ1-1
D: -
DNA: TGTGCCAGCAGCGTAGTTTGGGGGAACACTGAAGCTTTCTTT
CDR3: CASSVVWGNTEAFF

size: -
V: TRBV19
J: TRBJ1-5
D: TRBD1
DNA: TGTGCCAGTAGTACCCGGACAGGGTGGAATCAGCCCCAGCATTTT
CDR3: CASSTRTGWNQPQHF

size: -
V: TRBV4-1
J: TRBJ1-1
D: -
DNA: TGCGCCAGCAGCCAAGTGACAGGCGGGGGGATGAACACTGAAGCTTTCTTT
CDR3: CASSQVTGGGMNTEAFF

size: -
V: TRBV5-1
J: TRBJ1-4
D: -
DNA: TGCGCCAGCAGCTTGGATGGGGCCAACGGTGAAAAACTGTTTTTT
CDR3: CASSLDGANGEKLFF

size: few
V: TRBV23-1
J: TRBJ1-1
D: TRBD1
DNA: TGCGCCAGCAGTCACTTTACAGGGGACCCGAACACTGAAGCTTTCTTT
CDR3: CASSHFTGDPNTEAFF

size: -
V: TRBV6-1
J: TRBJ1-1
D: -
DNA: TGTGCCAGCAGCCACGGACAGAGGACTTTCTTT
CDR3: CASSHGQRTFF

size: -
V: TRBV19
J: TRBJ1-4
D: -
DNA: TGTGCCAGTAACGATCGGGGAAAACTGTTTTTT
CDR3: CASNDRGKLFF

size: -
V: TRBV4-1
J: TRBJ1-4
D: TRBD1
DNA: TGCGCCAGCAGCCCCCAACAGGGGGCCGATGAAAAACTGTTTTTT
CDR3: CASSPQQGADEKLFF

size: -
V: TRBV6-5
J: TRBJ2-5
D: TRBD1
DNA: TGTGCCAGCAGGGAACAGGGGATCCAAGAGACCCAGTACTTC
CDR3: CASREQGIQETQYF

size: -
V: TRBV2
J: TRBJ2-5
D: TRBD1
DNA: TGTGCCAGCAGTGACTGGTTATTGGACAGGCAGTACTTC
CDR3: CASSDWLLDRQYF

size: -
V: TRBV6-5
J: TRBJ2-3
D: -
DNA: TGTGCCAGCAAAAGTTACCCAGGGATCACAGATACGCAGTATTTT
CDR3: CASKSYPGITDTQYF

size: -
V: TRBV7-2
J: TRBJ2-7
D: -
DNA: TGTGCCAGCAGCTCCAGGAGCCCTCCCGAGCAGTACTTC
CDR3: CASSSRSPPEQYF

size: few
V: TRBV15
J: TRBJ1-6
D: TRBD1
DNA: TGTGCCACCAGCGGTTCCGGGACAGAGGGATCACCCCTCCACTTT
CDR3: CATSGSGTEGSPLHF

size: -
V: TRBV13
J: TRBJ2-7
D: TRBD1
DNA: TGTGCCAGCAGCTCCGGGACAGGGGTTAACTACGAGCAGTACTTC
CDR3: CASSSGTGVNYEQYF

size: once
V: TRBV15
J: TRBJ1-1
D: TRBD1
DNA: TGTGCCACCTGGGACAGGGAGTTAACTGAAGCTTTCTTT
CDR3: CATWDRELTEAFF

size: -
V: TRBV5-6
J: TRBJ2-1
D: -
DNA: TGTGCCAGCAGCTTGGGTTCCGGCTACAATGAGCAGTTCTTC
CDR3: CASSLGSGYNEQFF

size: -
V: TRBV28
J: TRBJ1-1
D: -
DNA: TGTGCCAGCAAGGGCAGGGTATACACTGAAGCTTTCTTT
CDR3: CASKGRVYTEAFF

size: -
V: TRBV9
J: TRBJ1-3
D: -
DNA: TGTGCCAGCAGCTTACAGGGCGGTGGAAACACCATATATTTT
CDR3: CASSLQGGGNTIYF

size: -
V: TRBV28
J: TRBJ1-3
D: -
DNA: TGTGCCAGCAGTATCCTCGGTGGCATCTCTGGAAACACCATATATTTT
CDR3: CASSILGGISGNTIYF

size: -
V: TRBV25-1
J: TRBJ2-3
D: TRBD1
DNA: TGTGCCAGCAGTGAATTGACAGGGGCCACAGATACGCAGTATTTT
CDR3: CASSELTGATDTQYF

size: -
V: TRBV28
J: TRBJ1-3
D: -
DNA: TGTGCCAGCAGTTTAAAGGGACTTTTATCTGGAAACACCATATATTTT
CDR3: CASSLKGLLSGNTIYF

size: -
V: TRBV11-3
J: TRBJ1-1
D: -
DNA: TGTGCCAGCAGCTTGGGGGATGAAGCTTTCTTT
CDR3: CASSLGDEAFF

size: -
V: TRBV9
J: TRBJ1-2
D: -
DNA: TGTGCCAGCAGCGGAGGGGCATATGGCTACACCTTC
CDR3: CASSGGAYGYTF

size: -
V: TRBV27
J: TRBJ1-2
D: -
DNA: TGTGCCAGCAGTTTATCGGGCAGACGAAATGCGTTCTATGGCTACACCTTC
CDR3: CASSLSGRRNAFYGYTF

size: -
V: TRBV27
J: TRBJ2-3
D: -
DNA: TGTGCCAGCAGCCGAAGAGGTGGTTGGGACGTCACAGATACGCAGTATTTT
CDR3: CASSRRGGWDVTDTQYF

size: few
V: TRBV28
J: TRBJ2-7
D: TRBD2
DNA: TGTGCCAGCAGCCTACTCGGGACTACCGAGGGCTACGAGCAGTACTTC
CDR3: CASSLLGTTEGYEQYF

size: -
V: TRBV7-3
J: TRBJ2-1
D: TRBD2
DNA: TGTGCCAGCAGCTCAACTAGCGGGGTCCGGAATGAGCAGTTCTTC
CDR3: CASSSTSGVRNEQFF

size: few
V: TRBV9
J: TRBJ2-7
D: -
DNA: TGTGCCAGCAGCGACGGGCCTGCCTACGAGCAGTACTTC
CDR3: CASSDGPAYEQYF